The clone carrying this T cell receptor (beta chain) has only one observation. As yet, its antigen is unknown. The entry originates in a study of regulatory T cells in long-lasting Graves disease. Study in general: Graves' patients with a new diagnosis had received antithyroid drugs under 3 months.

Findings and limits, study-wide: With approximately 2,500 shared public clonotypes, persistent patients exceeded new patients, who shared about a thousand. Patients with persistent disease showed a bias toward TRBV28, TRBJ1-2 and TRBJ2-5.

Time point noted: newly diagnosed GD, antithyroid drugs for less than 3 months. PBMCs were the source of the RNA used for TCR sequencing. Investigators prepared the TCR beta libraries by applying iRepertoire HTBI primers and Arm-PCR of CDR3 regions. Original processing methods: Detected in the samples were around 62 TRBV and about 15 TRBJ segments. TCRdb called the multiplex PCR reads again in MiXCR, with one record for every CDR3 protein. TCRdb, rather than the study authors, made the V and J calls. The repertoire holds more than 300,000 distinct CDR3 sequences, over 9.5% seen once, with approximately 17% in the top ten. This CDR3 is built from 18 residues. Germline V CDR1 and CDR2: SGHTA, FQGNSA. Trimming pared 4 bases from V and 0 bases from J, leaving 19 bases between. The sample was also linked to a second study, of T cells in Graves' hyperthyroidism and ophthalmopathy.

This sequence was found in a woman aged 18-30 years with Graves disease. The rearrangement links TRBV7-2 to TRBJ1-3, with D tentatively TRBD1 (5 bases). The material was peripheral blood mononuclear cells (PBMCs), obtained at new diagnosis, from a patient treated with antithyroid drugs. CDR3 sequence reads: CASSSRGGGLSSGNTIYF. CDR3 nucleotide sequence: TGTGCCAGCAGCTCGCGGGGCGGCGGGCTTAGCTCTGGAAACACCATATATTTT.